This T cell receptor (beta chain) was recovered during a study of radiotherapy plus CTLA-4 blockade in lung cancer. Study summary: Objective responses emerged in roughly a sixth of patients, and around 31% attained disease control.

Focal radiation with ipilimumab CTLA-4 blockade was given to patients with chemo-refractory metastatic non-small-cell lung cancer. Findings of the study overall: Blood-borne expansion of tumor-derived TCR clones followed radiotherapy plus ipilimumab.

In the case of this clone: Its antigen remains unidentified.

Data came from immunoSEQ multiplex PCR; TCRdb stores just in-frame clones and leaves some out. The sample yields roughly 100,000 clones, 85% seen once. The receptor's source is a human donor with non-small cell lung cancer that progressed on radiotherapy plus ipilimumab. Some clones in this sample may be carry-over from other donors' samples. The source material was peripheral blood, sampled from a patient treated with radiotherapy plus ipilimumab.

The CDR3 bases are TGTGCCAGCACCCGACTAGCGGGGGGCACAGATACGCAGTATTTT. This encodes CASTRLAGGTDTQYF. The V and J genes are TRBV7-8 and TRBJ2-3; 12 bases align to TRBD2. The germline V gene encodes CDR1 SGHVS and CDR2 FQNEAQ. The V segment lost 7 bases and the J segment 1 base; nucleotides outside the gene matches: 3. CDR3 length: 15 residues.